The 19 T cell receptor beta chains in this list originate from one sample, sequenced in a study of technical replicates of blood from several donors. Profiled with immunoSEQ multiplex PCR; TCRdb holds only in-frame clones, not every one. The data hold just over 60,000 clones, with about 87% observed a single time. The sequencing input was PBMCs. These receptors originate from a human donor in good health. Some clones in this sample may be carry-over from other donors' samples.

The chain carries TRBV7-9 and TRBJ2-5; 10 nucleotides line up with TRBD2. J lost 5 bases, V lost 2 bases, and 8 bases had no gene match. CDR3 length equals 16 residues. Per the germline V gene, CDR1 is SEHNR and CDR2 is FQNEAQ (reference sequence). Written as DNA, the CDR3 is TGTGCCAGCAGCTTAATCACTAGCGGGGCGTCTGAGACCCAGTACTTC. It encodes CASSLITSGASETQYF.

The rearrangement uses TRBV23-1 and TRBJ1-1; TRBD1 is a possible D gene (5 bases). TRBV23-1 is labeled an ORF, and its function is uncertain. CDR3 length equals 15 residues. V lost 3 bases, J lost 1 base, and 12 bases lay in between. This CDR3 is CASSQPLTENTEAFF. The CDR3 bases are TGCGCCAGCAGTCAGCCCTTGACAGAGAACACTGAAGCTTTCTTT.

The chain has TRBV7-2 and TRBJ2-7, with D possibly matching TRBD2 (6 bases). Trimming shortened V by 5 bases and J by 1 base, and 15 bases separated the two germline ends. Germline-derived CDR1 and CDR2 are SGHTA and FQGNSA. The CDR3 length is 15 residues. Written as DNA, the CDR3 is TGTGCCAGCAGCCTAGTACGGGACTCGTCCTACGAGCAGTACTTC. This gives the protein CASSLVRDSSYEQYF.

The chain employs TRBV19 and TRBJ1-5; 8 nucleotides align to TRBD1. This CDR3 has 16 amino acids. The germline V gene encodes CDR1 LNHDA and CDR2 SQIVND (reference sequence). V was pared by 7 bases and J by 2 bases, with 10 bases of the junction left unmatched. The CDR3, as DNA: TGTGCCAGTACCCCTGATCCGACAGGGGGCAATCAGCCCCAGCATTTT. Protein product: CASTPDPTGGNQPQHF.

The CDR3, as DNA: TGTGCCAGCAGTTCGACAGGGTTCTACGAGCAGTACTTC. It codes for CASSSTGFYEQYF. The chain recombines TRBV6-5 with TRBJ2-7; 7 positions match TRBD1. Germline trimming cut 4 bases from V and 3 bases from J; bases unmatched to any gene: 3. This CDR3 contains 13 residues. CDR1 is MNHEY, CDR2 SVGAGI, per germline.

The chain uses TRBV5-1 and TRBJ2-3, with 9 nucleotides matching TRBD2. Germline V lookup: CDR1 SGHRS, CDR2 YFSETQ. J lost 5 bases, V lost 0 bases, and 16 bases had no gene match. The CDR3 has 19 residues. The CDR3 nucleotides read TGCGCCAGCAGCTTGGGGCTAGCGGGGCAACTCTACCTAGAAGATACGCAGTATTTT. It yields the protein CASSLGLAGQLYLEDTQYF. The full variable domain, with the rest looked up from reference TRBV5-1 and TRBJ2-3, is KAGVTQTPRYLIKTRGQQVTLSCSPISGHRSVSWYQQTPGQGLQFLFEYFSETQRNKGNFPGRFSGRQFSNSRSEMNVSTLELGDSALYLCASSLGLAGQLYLEDTQYFGPGTRLTVL.

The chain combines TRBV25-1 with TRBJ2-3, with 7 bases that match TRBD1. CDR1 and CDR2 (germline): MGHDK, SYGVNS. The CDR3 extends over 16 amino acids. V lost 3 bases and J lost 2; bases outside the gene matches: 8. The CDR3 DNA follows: TGTGCCAGCAGTGACGCGATAGGGGGCATCACAGATACGCAGTATTTT. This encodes CASSDAIGGITDTQYF.

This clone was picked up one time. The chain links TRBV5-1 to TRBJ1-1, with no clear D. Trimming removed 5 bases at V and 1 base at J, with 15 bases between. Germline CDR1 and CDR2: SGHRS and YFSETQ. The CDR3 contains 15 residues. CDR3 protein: CASRAGATTNTEAFF. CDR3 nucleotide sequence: TGCGCCAGCAGGGCAGGCGCGACAACGAACACTGAAGCTTTCTTT.

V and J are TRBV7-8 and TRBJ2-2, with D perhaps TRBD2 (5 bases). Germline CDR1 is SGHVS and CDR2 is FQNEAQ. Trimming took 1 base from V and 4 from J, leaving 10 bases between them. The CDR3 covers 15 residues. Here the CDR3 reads CASSLEVGVTGELFF. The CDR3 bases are TGTGCCAGCAGCTTAGAGGTGGGAGTCACCGGGGAGCTGTTTTTT.

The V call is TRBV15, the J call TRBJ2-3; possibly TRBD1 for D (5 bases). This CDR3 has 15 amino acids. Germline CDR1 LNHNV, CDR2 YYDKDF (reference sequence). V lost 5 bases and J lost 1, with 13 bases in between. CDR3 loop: CATSSLGRGTDTQYF. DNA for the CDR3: TGTGCCACCAGCTCCCTAGGCAGGGGCACAGATACGCAGTATTTT.

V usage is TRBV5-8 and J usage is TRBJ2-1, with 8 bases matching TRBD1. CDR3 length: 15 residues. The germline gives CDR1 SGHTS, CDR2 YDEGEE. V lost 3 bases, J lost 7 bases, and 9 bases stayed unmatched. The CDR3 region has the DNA TGTGCCAGCAGCTCTCAGGGGGCTCCTTTGAATGAGCAGTTCTTC. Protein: CASSSQGAPLNEQFF.

CDR3 loop: CAINSGGSGIQYF. CDR3 bases: TGTGCCATCAACAGCGGGGGGAGTGGGATTCAGTACTTC. The rearrangement links TRBV10-3 to TRBJ2-4; 9 bases match TRBD2. Trimming took 7 bases from V and 10 from J; bases not matched to a gene: 8. The CDR3 extends over 13 amino acids. CDR1 and CDR2 (germline): ENHRY, SYGVKD.

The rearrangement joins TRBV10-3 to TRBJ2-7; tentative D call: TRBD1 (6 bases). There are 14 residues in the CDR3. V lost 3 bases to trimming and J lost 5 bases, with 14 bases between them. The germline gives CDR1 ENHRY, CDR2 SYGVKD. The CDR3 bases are TGTGCCATCAGTGATCCCGACAGGTTCAACGAGCAGTACTTC. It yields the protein CAISDPDRFNEQYF.

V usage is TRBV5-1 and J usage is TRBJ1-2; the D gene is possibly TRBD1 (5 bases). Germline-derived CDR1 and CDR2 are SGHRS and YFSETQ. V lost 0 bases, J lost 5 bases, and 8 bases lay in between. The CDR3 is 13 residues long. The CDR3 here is CASSLAREYGYTF. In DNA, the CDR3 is TGCGCCAGCAGCTTGGCCAGGGAATATGGCTACACCTTC.

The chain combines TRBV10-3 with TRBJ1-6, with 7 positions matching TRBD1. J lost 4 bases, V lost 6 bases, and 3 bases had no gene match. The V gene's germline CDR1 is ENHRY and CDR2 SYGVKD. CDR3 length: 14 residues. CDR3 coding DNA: TGTGCCATCAGGGGACAGCGATATAATTCACCCCTCCACTTT. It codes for CAIRGQRYNSPLHF.

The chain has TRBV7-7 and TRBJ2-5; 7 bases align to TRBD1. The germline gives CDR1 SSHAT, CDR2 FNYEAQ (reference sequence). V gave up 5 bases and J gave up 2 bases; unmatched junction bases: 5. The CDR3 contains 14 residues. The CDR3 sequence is CASSPGTDQETQYF. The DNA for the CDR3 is TGTGCCAGCAGCCCCGGGACAGATCAAGAGACCCAGTACTTC.

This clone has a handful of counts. CDR3 sequence reads: CASTDATSRVNEQFF. The CDR3 DNA sequence: TGTGCCAGCACGGACGCGACTAGTCGGGTCAATGAGCAGTTCTTC. The chain links TRBV6-5 to TRBJ2-1, with D maybe TRBD2 (6 bases). The CDR3 runs to 15 residues. Germline CDR1 and CDR2: MNHEY and SVGAGI. V was clipped by 7 bases and J by 6 bases, with 19 bases between them.

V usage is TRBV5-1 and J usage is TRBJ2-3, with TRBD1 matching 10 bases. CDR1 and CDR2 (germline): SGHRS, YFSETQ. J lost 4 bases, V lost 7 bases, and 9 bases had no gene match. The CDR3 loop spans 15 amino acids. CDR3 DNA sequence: TGCGCCAGCGTTACCGGGACAGGGGCCCCAGATACGCAGTATTTT. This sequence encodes CASVTGTGAPDTQYF.

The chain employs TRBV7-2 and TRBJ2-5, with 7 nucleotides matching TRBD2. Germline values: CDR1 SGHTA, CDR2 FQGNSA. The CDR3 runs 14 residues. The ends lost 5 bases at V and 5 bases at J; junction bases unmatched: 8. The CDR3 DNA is TGTGCCAGCAGCCGCGGACTAGAACGGGAGACCCAGTACTTC. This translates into CASSRGLERETQYF.